The clone carrying this TCR beta chain has a count of ten or more. The entry originates in a study of early T cells in non-severe SARS-CoV-2 infection. Each CDR3 protein gets one entry after TCRdb re-called the 5' RACE reads with MiXCR. The table shows 30,000 to 45,000 distinct CDR3 sequences, with 3.9% occurring only once. This clonotype originated in an adult who was a healthcare worker with PCR-confirmed SARS-CoV-2 infection or an uninfected control (not recorded which). The sequenced material came from whole blood.

The CDR3 region has the DNA TGTGCCACCAGTGGTAGGGATTACAATGAGCAGTTCTTC. It encodes CATSGRDYNEQFF. J is TRBJ2-1 and V is TRBV24-1; no definite D call. CDR1 is KGHDR and CDR2 is SFDVKD in the germline V gene. This CDR3 contains 13 residues. Trimming pared 5 bases from V and 4 bases from J, leaving 8 bases between.